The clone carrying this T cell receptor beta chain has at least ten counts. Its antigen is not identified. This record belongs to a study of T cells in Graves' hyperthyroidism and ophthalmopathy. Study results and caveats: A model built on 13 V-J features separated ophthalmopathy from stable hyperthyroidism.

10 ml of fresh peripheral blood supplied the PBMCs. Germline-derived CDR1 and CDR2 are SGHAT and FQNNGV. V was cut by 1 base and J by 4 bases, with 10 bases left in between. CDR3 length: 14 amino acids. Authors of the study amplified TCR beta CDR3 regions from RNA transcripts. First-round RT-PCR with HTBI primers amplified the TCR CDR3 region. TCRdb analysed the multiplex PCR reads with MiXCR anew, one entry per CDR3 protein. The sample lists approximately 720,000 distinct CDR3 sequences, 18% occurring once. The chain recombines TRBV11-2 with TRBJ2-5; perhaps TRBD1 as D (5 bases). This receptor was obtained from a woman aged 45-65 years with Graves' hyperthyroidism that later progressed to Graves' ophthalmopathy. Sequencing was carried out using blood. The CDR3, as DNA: TGTGCCAGCAGCTTAGTCTGGGGCGCAGAGACCCAGTACTTC. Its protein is CASSLVWGAETQYF.